These T cell receptor beta chains were read from a single sample in a study of Graves' ophthalmopathy and Graves' hyperthyroidism. MiXCR was run by TCRdb on the multiplex PCR reads, yielding one entry per CDR3 protein. The sample holds some 750,000 distinct CDR3 sequences, 40% seen once. Input material: peripheral blood. Receptors originate from an adult man with Graves' ophthalmopathy. CDR3s include the opening cysteine and the closing phenylalanine or tryptophan. The D gene is left open where the match is weak. Clone sizes are given selectively: once, few, many, or a class where the clone is expanded.

j_gene,v_gene,abundance,d_gene,CDR3nt,CDR3aa
TRBJ1-1,TRBV5-1,many,TRBD1,TGCGCCAGCAGCACGGGACAGGTGACGAACACTGAAGCTTTCTTT,CASSTGQVTNTEAFF
TRBJ1-5,TRBV19,many,-,TGTGCCAGTAGTATACGTCTAGGCGGCCAGCCCCAGCATTTT,CASSIRLGGQPQHF
TRBJ2-7,TRBV2,few,TRBD1,TGTGCCAGCCTGGGGACTCGGACAGGGAGGACCGAGCAGTACTTC,CASLGTRTGRTEQYF
TRBJ2-5,TRBV15,once,-,TGTGCCACCAGCAGACTGACAGGGGCGGGGGCCTTGTCGGCCCAGTACTTC,CATSRLTGAGALSAQYF
TRBJ2-5,TRBV29-1,-,-,TGCAGCGTTGCAACAGGGGAGGAAGAGACCCAGTACTTC,CSVATGEEETQYF
TRBJ1-6,TRBV7-2,-,-,TGTGCCAGCAGCCAACAGGGTTGGAATTCACCCCTCCACTTT,CASSQQGWNSPLHF
TRBJ1-2,TRBV7-2,-,TRBD1,TGTGCCAGCAGCTCCAGGGACAGAAACTATGGCTACACCTTC,CASSSRDRNYGYTF
TRBJ2-7,TRBV2,few,TRBD1,TGTGCCAGCAGCCTGAGGGGGCACTCCTACGAGCAGTACTTC,CASSLRGHSYEQYF
TRBJ1-1,TRBV29-1,-,-,TGCAGCGTTGAAGCACAGGGACAGAACACTGAAGCTTTCTTT,CSVEAQGQNTEAFF
TRBJ2-7,TRBV11-1,-,TRBD2,TGTGCCAGCAGTTTCTGGGCGGGAGGGCCTCAATCCATCTCCTACGAGCAGTACTTC,CASSFWAGGPQSISYEQYF
TRBJ1-4,TRBV19,few,-,TGTGCCAGTATTTCCGGGACTGGAAATGAAAAACTGTTTTTT,CASISGTGNEKLFF
TRBJ2-5,TRBV9,few,-,TGTGCCAGCAGCGTAGACCCAGGGTTTGGTCGGGAGACCCAGTACTTC,CASSVDPGFGRETQYF
TRBJ2-7,TRBV7-8,many,TRBD1,TGTGCCAGCAGCCCAGCGGACAGGGGCGATCCCTACGAGCAGTACTTC,CASSPADRGDPYEQYF
TRBJ1-1,TRBV6-6,few,-,TGTGCCAGCAGTTACGGCGGACAGCGCGTGGGCACTGAAGCTTTCTTT,CASSYGGQRVGTEAFF
TRBJ1-2,TRBV6-5,many,-,TGTGCCAGCAGTTACTCGTCGGTCGGGCTGGGCTACACCTTC,CASSYSSVGLGYTF
TRBJ2-2,TRBV29-1,once,-,TGCAGCGTTTCCAGGGAGACCGGGGAGCTGTCTTGG,CSVSRETGELSW
TRBJ1-1,TRBV29-1,many,TRBD1,TGCAGCGTGGACGACAGGGTGGGTACTGAAGCTTTCTTT,CSVDDRVGTEAFF
TRBJ1-1,TRBV6-2/TRBV6-3,-,TRBD1,TGTGCCAGCACGGACCCAGGGGGTGAAGCTTTCTTT,CASTDPGGEAFF
TRBJ2-6,TRBV11-2,-,-,TGTGCCAGCAGACAATCAGGGGCCATCTCTGGGGCCAACGTCCTGACTTTC,CASRQSGAISGANVLTF
TRBJ1-1,TRBV29-1,many,TRBD1,TGCAGCGAGAGGACAGGGGGGACTGAAGCTTTCTTT,CSERTGGTEAFF
TRBJ1-4,TRBV2,-,TRBD1,TGTGCCAGCGTGGAAGGGACAGGCAGTAATGAAAAACTGTTTTTT,CASVEGTGSNEKLFF
TRBJ2-7,TRBV7-2,-,-,TGTGCCAGCAGCTTACAGGGCTCCCTTGAGGACTTC,CASSLQGSLEDF
TRBJ2-5,TRBV7-9,many,-,TGTGCCAGCAGCTTAGGAGGCACAGGGTCGGAGACCCAGTACTTC,CASSLGGTGSETQYF
TRBJ2-2,TRBV7-9,-,TRBD2,TGTGCCAGCAGCTTAACTAGCGGAGTTACCGGGGAGCTGTTTTTT,CASSLTSGVTGELFF
TRBJ2-7,TRBV2,few,TRBD1,TGTGCCAGCAGTGAGGAACAAGGGGGCGGATACGAGCAGTACTTC,CASSEEQGGGYEQYF
TRBJ1-1,TRBV12-3/TRBV12-4,many,-,TGTGCCAGCAGTTTGTTGGGAACGACTGAAGCTTTCTTT,CASSLLGTTEAFF
TRBJ2-7,TRBV7-3,-,-,TGTGCCAGCAGCCCCGGGGAGAACTACGAGCAGTACTTC,CASSPGENYEQYF
TRBJ1-1,TRBV7-9,many,-,TGTGCCAGCAGCCAAGGCAGGGACACTGAAGCTTTCTTT,CASSQGRDTEAFF
TRBJ2-5,TRBV20-1,few,-,TGCAGTGCTAGAGGGGGCAGGGCTTGGCAGACCCAGTACTTC,CSARGGRAWQTQYF
TRBJ1-6,TRBV7-9,few,TRBD1,TGTGCCAGCAGCTTAGCGGGACAGGCAGCTTCACCCCTCCACTTT,CASSLAGQAASPLHF
TRBJ2-2,TRBV25-1,many,-,TGTGCCAGCAGTTTATCTTGGCGGGCCGGGGAGCTGTTTTTT,CASSLSWRAGELFF
TRBJ2-5,TRBV5-1,-,TRBD1,TGCGCCAGCAGCGATCCGGGACAGGGAACCCCCGAGTACTTC,CASSDPGQGTPEYF
TRBJ2-7,TRBV6-5,few,-,TGTGCCAGCAAAGCCCTTATAATGGGGTCCGACGAGCAGTACTTC,CASKALIMGSDEQYF
TRBJ2-6,TRBV28,few,-,TGTGCCAGCGTTACTGGGGCCAACGTCCTGACTTTC,CASVTGANVLTF
TRBJ1-4,TRBV11-2,few,TRBD1,TGTGCCAGCAGCCACCTACAGGGGAGGGGAGAAAAACTGTTTTTT,CASSHLQGRGEKLFF
TRBJ2-7,TRBV20-1,-,-,TGCAGTGCCCACCCCCGGGGGCCTTCCTACGAGCAGTACTTC,CSAHPRGPSYEQYF
TRBJ1-2,TRBV19,many,TRBD1,TGTGCCAGCGGGACAGGGGGTTTGGACTATGGCTACACCTTC,CASGTGGLDYGYTF
TRBJ1-5,TRBV7-9,-,-,TGTGCCACCCAGGGTCCTTATAGCAATCAGCCCCAGCATTTT,CATQGPYSNQPQHF
TRBJ2-7,TRBV29-1,many,TRBD2,TGCAGCGTTGAAGTCGGGGGGTTGCGGGAGCAGTACTTC,CSVEVGGLREQYF
TRBJ1-3,TRBV20-1,few,-,TGCAGTGCTAGAGAACCAGACAGTCCCTTTGGAAACACCATATATTTT,CSAREPDSPFGNTIYF
TRBJ1-5,TRBV9,few,-,TGTGCCAGCAGCCCCGCTGGGGGGAGCAATCAGCCCCAGCATTTT,CASSPAGGSNQPQHF
TRBJ1-6,TRBV5-6,-,-,TGTGCCAGCAGCCGTCGGACACCCCATTCACCCCTCCACTTT,CASSRRTPHSPLHF
TRBJ2-2,TRBV25-1,few,-,TGTGCCAGCAGCCCACCCGACGCGACCGGGGAGCTGTTTTTT,CASSPPDATGELFF
TRBJ1-6,TRBV20-1,-,TRBD1,TGCAGTGCTCATGGACAGGATTCACCCCTCCACTTT,CSAHGQDSPLHF
TRBJ2-2,TRBV20-1,few,TRBD2,TGCAGTGCCTTGACTAGCGTAAACACCGGGGAGCTGTTTTTT,CSALTSVNTGELFF
TRBJ2-7,TRBV5-4,-,TRBD1,TGTGCCAGCAGCTGGGACAGGGCCGTCAGCTACGAGCAGTACTTC,CASSWDRAVSYEQYF
TRBJ1-1,TRBV10-3,-,TRBD1,TGTGCCAGCAGCCAGTGGACAGGGGGGAACACTGAAGCTTTCTTT,CASSQWTGGNTEAFF
TRBJ1-5,TRBV7-9,many,-,TGTGCCAGCAGCTTAGGTCAGGACGATAGCAATCAGCCCCAGCATTTT,CASSLGQDDSNQPQHF
TRBJ1-1,TRBV10-3,many,-,TGTGCCACCGCCTCTACAGCGAACACTGAAGCTTTCTTT,CATASTANTEAFF
TRBJ1-5,TRBV6-5,-,-,TGTGCCAGCAGCCACCCCTTGAGGACGGTATATCAGCCCCAGCATTTT,CASSHPLRTVYQPQHF